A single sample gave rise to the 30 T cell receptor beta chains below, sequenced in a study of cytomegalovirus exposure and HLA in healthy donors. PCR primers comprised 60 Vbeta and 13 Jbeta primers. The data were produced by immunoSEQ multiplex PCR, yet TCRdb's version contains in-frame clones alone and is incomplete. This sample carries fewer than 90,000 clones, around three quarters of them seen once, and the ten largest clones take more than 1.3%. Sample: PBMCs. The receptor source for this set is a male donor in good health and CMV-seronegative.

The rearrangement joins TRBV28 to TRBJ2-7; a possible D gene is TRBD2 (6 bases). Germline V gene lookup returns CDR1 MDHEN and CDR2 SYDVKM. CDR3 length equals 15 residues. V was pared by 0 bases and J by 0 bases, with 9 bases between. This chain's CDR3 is CASSLWGGSSYEQYF. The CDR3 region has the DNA TGTGCCAGCAGTTTATGGGGGGGAAGCTCCTACGAGCAGTACTTC.

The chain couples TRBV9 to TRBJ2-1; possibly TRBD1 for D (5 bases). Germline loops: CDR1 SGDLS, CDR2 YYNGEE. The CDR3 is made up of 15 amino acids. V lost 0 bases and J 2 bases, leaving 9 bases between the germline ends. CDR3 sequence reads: CASSVVLGAYNEQFF. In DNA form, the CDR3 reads TGTGCCAGCAGCGTAGTTTTAGGGGCCTACAATGAGCAGTTCTTC.

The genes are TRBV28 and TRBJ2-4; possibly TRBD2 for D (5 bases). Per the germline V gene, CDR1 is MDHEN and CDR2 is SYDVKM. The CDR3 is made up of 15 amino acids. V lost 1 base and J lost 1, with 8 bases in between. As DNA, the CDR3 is TGTGCCAGCAGTTTATTCGAGCGGGCCAAAAACATTCAGTACTTC. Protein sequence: CASSLFERAKNIQYF.

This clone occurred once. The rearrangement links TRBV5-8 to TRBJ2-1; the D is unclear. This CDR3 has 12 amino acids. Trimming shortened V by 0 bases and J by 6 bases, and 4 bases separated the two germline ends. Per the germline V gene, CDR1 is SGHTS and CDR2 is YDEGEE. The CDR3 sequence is CASSLAVNEQFF. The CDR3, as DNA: TGTGCCAGCAGCTTGGCTGTCAATGAGCAGTTCTTC.

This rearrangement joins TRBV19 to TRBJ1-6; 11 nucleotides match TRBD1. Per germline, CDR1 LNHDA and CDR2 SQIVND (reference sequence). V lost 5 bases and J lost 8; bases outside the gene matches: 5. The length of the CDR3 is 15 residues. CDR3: CASSYRDRGDSPLHF. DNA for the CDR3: TGTGCCAGTAGTTACCGGGACAGGGGGGATTCACCCCTCCACTTT.

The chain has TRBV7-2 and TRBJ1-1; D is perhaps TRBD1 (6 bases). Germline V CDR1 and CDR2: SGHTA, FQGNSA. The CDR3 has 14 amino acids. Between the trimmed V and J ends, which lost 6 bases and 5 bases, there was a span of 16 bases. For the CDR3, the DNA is TGTGCCAGCAGGGAACAGGGCGTTAGGACTGAAGCTTTCTTT. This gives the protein CASREQGVRTEAFF.

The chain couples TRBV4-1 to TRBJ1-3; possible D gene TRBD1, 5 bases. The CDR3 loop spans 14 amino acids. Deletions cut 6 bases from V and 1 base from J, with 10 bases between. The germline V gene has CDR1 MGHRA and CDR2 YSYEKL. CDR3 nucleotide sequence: TGCGCCAGCAGGCCACAGGATTCTGGAAACACCATATATTTT. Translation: CASRPQDSGNTIYF.

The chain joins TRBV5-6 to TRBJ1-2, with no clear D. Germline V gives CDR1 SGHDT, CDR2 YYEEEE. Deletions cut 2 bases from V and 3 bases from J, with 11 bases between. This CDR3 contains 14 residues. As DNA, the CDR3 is TGTGCCAGCAGCTTCCCCCGGACTCACTATGGCTACACCTTC. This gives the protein CASSFPRTHYGYTF.

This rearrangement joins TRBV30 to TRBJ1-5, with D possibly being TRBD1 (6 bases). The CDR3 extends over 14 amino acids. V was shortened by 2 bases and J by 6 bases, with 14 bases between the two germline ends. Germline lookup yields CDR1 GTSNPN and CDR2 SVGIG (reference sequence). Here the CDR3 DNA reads TGTGCCTGGAGTCAAGGGGGGGCGGCTCAGCCCCAGCATTTT. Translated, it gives CAWSQGGAAQPQHF.

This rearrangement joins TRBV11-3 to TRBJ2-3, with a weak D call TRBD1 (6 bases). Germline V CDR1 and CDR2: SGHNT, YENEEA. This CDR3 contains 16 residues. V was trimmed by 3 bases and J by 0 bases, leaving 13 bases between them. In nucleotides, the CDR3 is TGTGCCAGCAGCTTGAGGTCAGGGGCCAGCACAGATACGCAGTATTTT. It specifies CASSLRSGASTDTQYF.

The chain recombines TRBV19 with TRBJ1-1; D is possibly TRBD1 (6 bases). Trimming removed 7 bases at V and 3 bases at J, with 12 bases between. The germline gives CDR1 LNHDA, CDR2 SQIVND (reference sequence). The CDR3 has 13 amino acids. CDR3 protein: CASNREPYTEAFF. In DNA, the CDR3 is TGTGCCAGTAACAGGGAACCCTACACTGAAGCTTTCTTT.

The CDR3 DNA is TGTGCCAGCAGCGTATCTCCGTTCGAGACCCAGTACTTC. Translating it yields CASSVSPFETQYF. The gene calls are TRBV9 and TRBJ2-5; unclear D gene. The CDR3 sequence is 13 residues long. Trimming took off 1 base at V and 5 bases at J, with 9 bases between the two ends. The germline CDR1 and CDR2 sequences are SGDLS and YYNGEE.

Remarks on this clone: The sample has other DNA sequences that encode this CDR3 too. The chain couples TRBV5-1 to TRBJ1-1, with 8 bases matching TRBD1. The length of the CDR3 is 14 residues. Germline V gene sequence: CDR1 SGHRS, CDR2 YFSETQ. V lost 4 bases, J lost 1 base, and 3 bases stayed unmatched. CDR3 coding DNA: TGCGCCAGCAGCGGGGGGACAGGGAACACTGAAGCTTTCTTT. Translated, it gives CASSGGTGNTEAFF.

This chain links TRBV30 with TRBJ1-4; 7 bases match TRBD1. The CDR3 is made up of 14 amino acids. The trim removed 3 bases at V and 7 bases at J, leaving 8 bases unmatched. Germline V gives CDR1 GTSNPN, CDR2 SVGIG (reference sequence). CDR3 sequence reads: CAWRSTGKSEKLFF. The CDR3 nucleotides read TGTGCCTGGAGATCGACAGGGAAAAGTGAAAAACTGTTTTTT.

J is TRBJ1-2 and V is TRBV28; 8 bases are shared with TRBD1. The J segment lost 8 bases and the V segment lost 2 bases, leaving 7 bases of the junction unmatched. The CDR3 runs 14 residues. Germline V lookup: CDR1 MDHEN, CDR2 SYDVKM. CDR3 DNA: TGTGCCAGCAGTTTACTGCAGGGGGCGCGGGGCTACACCTTC. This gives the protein CASSLLQGARGYTF.

Here the CDR3 DNA reads TGTGCCAGCAGTCGACAGGCTAACTATGGCTACACCTTC. It yields the protein CASSRQANYGYTF. The rearrangement links TRBV6-6 to TRBJ1-2, with TRBD1 as a possible D gene (6 bases). The CDR3 totals 13 residues. The V gene lost 5 bases and the J gene lost 0 bases, with 7 bases spanning the gap. Germline lookup yields CDR1 MNHNY and CDR2 SVGAGI (reference sequence).

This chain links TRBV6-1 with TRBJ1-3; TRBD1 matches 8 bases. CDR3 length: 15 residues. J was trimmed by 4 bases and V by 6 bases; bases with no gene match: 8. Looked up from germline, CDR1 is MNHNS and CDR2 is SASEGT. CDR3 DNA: TGTGCCAGCAGCGAAACAACAGGGGGAGGAAACACCATATATTTT. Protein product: CASSETTGGGNTIYF.

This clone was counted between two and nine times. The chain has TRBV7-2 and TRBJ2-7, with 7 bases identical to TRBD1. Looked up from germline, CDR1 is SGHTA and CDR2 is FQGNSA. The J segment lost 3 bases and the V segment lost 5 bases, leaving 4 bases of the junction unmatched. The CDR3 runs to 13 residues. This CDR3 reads CASSADRNYEQYF. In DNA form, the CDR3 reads TGTGCCAGCAGCGCGGACAGGAACTACGAGCAGTACTTC.

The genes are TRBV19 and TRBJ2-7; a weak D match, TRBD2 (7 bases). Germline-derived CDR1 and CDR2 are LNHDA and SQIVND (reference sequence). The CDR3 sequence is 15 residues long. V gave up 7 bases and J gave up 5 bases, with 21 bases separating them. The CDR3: CASKDRGAFTDEQYF. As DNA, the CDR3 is TGTGCCAGTAAGGATCGGGGGGCGTTCACGGACGAGCAGTACTTC.

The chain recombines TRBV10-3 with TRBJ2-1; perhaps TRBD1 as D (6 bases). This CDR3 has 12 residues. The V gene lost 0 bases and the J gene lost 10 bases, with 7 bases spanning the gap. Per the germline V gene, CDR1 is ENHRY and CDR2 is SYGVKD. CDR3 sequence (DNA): TGTGCCATCAGTGAGTCGGGGACAGAGCAGTTCTTC. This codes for CAISESGTEQFF.

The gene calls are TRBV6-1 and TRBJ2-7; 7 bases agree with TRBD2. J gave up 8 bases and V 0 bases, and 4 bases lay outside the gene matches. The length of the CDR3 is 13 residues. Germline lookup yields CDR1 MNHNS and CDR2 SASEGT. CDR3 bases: TGTGCCAGCAGTGAAGCGCGGGAGCGGAAGCAGTACTTC. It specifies CASSEARERKQYF.

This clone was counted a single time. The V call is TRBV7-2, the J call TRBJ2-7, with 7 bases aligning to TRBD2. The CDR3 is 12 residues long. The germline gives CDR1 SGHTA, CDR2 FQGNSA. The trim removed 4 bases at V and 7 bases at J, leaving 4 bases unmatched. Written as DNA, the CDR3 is TGTGCCAGCAGCTCGGCCGGGGGGGAGCAGTACTTC. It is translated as CASSSAGGEQYF.

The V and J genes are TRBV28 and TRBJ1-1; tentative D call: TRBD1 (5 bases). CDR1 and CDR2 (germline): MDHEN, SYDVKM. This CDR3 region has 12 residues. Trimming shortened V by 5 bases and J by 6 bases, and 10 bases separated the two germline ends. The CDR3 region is CASSPGGAEAFF. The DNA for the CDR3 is TGTGCCAGCAGTCCGGGGGGGGCTGAAGCTTTCTTT.

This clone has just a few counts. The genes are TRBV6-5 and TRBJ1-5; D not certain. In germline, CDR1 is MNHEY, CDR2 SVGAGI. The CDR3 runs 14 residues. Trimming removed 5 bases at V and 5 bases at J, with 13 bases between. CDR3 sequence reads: CASSENSPHQPQHF. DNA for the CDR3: TGTGCCAGCAGTGAGAACAGTCCCCATCAGCCCCAGCATTTT.

As DNA, the CDR3 is TGTGCCAGCAGCGCCCTAGGACTAGCGGGGGGCTCGAGCTCCTACAATGAGCAGTTCTTC. Amino acid sequence: CASSALGLAGGSSSYNEQFF. This chain connects TRBV9 to TRBJ2-1, with TRBD2 matching 14 bases. Unmatched junction bases numbered 11, after V lost 3 bases and J lost 0 bases. Germline assignment: CDR1 SGDLS and CDR2 YYNGEE. The CDR3 contains 20 residues.

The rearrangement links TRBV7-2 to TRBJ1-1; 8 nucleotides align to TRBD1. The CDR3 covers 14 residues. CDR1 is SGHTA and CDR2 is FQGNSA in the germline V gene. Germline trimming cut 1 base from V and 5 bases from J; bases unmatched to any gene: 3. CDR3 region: CASSLGRGLTEAFF. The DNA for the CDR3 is TGTGCCAGCAGCTTAGGCAGGGGGCTGACTGAAGCTTTCTTT.

The CDR3 nucleotides read TGTGCCAGCAGTCCCGACCTTGGGGGGAGTGAAGCTTTCTTT. It yields the protein CASSPDLGGSEAFF. The chain combines TRBV27 with TRBJ1-1; possible D gene TRBD1, 5 bases. V lost 5 bases to trimming and J lost 7 bases, with 17 bases between them. The CDR3 runs to 14 residues. Germline CDR1 is MNHEY and CDR2 is SMNVEV (reference sequence).

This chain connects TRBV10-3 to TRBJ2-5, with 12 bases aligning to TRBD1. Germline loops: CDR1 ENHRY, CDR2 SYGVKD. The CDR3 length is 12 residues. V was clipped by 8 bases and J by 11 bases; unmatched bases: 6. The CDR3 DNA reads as TGTGCCATCGGGACAGGGGGCAGGGAGCAGTACTTC. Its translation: CAIGTGGREQYF.

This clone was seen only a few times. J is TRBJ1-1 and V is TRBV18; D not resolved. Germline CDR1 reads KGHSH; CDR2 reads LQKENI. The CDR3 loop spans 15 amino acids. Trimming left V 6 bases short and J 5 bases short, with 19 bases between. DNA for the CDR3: TGTGCCAGCTCCCCATCGTGGGGAGGAGAAACTGAAGCTTTCTTT. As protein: CASSPSWGGETEAFF.

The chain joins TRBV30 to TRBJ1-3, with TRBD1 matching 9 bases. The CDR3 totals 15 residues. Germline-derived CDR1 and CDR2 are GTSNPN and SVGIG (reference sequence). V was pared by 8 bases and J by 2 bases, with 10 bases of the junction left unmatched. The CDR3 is CATYGGQGTGNTIYF. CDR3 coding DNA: TGTGCCACCTACGGGGGACAGGGCACTGGAAACACCATATATTTT.